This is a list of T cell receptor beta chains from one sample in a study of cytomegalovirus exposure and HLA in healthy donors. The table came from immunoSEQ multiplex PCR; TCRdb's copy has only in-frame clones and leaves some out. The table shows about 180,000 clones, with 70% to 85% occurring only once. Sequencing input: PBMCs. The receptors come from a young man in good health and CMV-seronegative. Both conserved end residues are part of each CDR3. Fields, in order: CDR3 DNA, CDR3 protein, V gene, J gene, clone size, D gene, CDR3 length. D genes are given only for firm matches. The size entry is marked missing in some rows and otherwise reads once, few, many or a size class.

TGTGCCAGCAGTGAAACAGGGTTCTCTGGAAACACCATATATTTT	CASSETGFSGNTIYF	TRBV9	TRBJ1-3	-	-	15
TGTGCCAGCTCACCACCCGGGACAGGGTCGAACACCATATATTTT	CASSPPGTGSNTIYF	TRBV18	TRBJ1-3	-	TRBD1	15
TGCGCCAGCACTCTAACGGGAGGGCCAGATACGCAGTATTTT	CASTLTGGPDTQYF	TRBV5-1	TRBJ2-3	-	TRBD2	14
TGTGCCAGTAGCGGGAGGGCCCAATGGGAGACCCAGTACTTC	CASSGRAQWETQYF	TRBV19	TRBJ2-5	-	TRBD2	14
TGTGCCAGCAGCCCGGGGGGGGGCGGGGAGCAGTACTTC	CASSPGGGGEQYF	TRBV7-9	TRBJ2-7	-	TRBD2	13
TGTGCCAGCAGCTTGGGGGGAGGGGGGGGAAACTATGGCTACACCTTC	CASSLGGGGGNYGYTF	TRBV13	TRBJ1-2	-	-	16
TGTGCCAGCAGTCCCGCCAAACGGACAGACCTTAATGAAAAACTGTTTTTT	CASSPAKRTDLNEKLFF	TRBV6-4	TRBJ1-4	-	-	17
TGCGCCAGCAGCCAACTTTCGGGGGGGCCTGTAGATGAGCAGTTCTTC	CASSQLSGGPVDEQFF	TRBV4-3	TRBJ2-1	few	TRBD2	16
TGTGCCAGCAGTTCCCCCCGACAGGCGAACACTGAAGCTTTCTTT	CASSSPRQANTEAFF	TRBV6-5	TRBJ1-1	-	-	15
TGTGCCAGCACTCCCCCCGGGCAAGAGACCCAGTACTTC	CASTPPGQETQYF	TRBV6-5	TRBJ2-5	once	-	13
TGTGCCAGCAGCTTATTCCGGGAAGAGACCCAGTACTTC	CASSLFREETQYF	TRBV7-2	TRBJ2-5	-	-	13
TGTGCCACCAGCAGAGATTACTCGTCGACTAGCGGAGAAGAGACCCAGTACTTC	CATSRDYSSTSGEETQYF	TRBV15	TRBJ2-5	once	TRBD2	18
TGTGCCAGCAGCTTGGCCCAGGGCTCCTACAATGAGCAGTTCTTC	CASSLAQGSYNEQFF	TRBV5-4	TRBJ2-1	-	-	15
TGTGCCAGCAGCTTCCAGGTACCTCTCCAGGGGAGCGGCTACACCTTC	CASSFQVPLQGSGYTF	TRBV7-2	TRBJ1-2	-	-	16
TGTGCCAGCTCATCCAACAGAAAGAACACTGAAGCTTTCTTT	CASSSNRKNTEAFF	TRBV18	TRBJ1-1	-	-	14
TGTGCCAGCAGCCCTCGGTTTTACAATGAGCAGTTCTTC	CASSPRFYNEQFF	TRBV11-3	TRBJ2-1	-	-	13
TGTGCCAGCAGCCCAAGGGGAGGGCCTGGTGCTGGAAACACCATATATTTT	CASSPRGGPGAGNTIYF	TRBV7-2	TRBJ1-3	once	-	17
TGTGCCAGCAGCTCGCTGGACAGGCATAACTATGGCTACACCTTC	CASSSLDRHNYGYTF	TRBV7-9	TRBJ1-2	once	TRBD1	15
TGCGCCAGCAGCCAAGCAACAGGGAAGCACCATGGCTACACCTTC	CASSQATGKHHGYTF	TRBV4-3	TRBJ1-2	-	-	15
TGTGCCAGTAGTATAAATGGGGAGACGGTTGCTTTCTTT	CASSINGETVAFF	TRBV19	TRBJ1-1	-	-	13
TGTGCCAGTAGTATGGACAGGTTGGACACTGAAGCTTTCTTT	CASSMDRLDTEAFF	TRBV19	TRBJ1-1	-	TRBD1	14
TGTGCCAGCAGTTGGACTAGCGGATTAGCCAAAAACATTCAGTACTTC	CASSWTSGLAKNIQYF	TRBV6-6	TRBJ2-4	-	TRBD2	16
TGTGCCAGCAGCCCACCCGGGACACCCGTAGCCAAAAACATTCAGTACTTC	CASSPPGTPVAKNIQYF	TRBV5-4	TRBJ2-4	-	-	17
TGCAGCGCCGGGGACAGGTTGAACACTGAAGCTTTCTTT	CSAGDRLNTEAFF	TRBV29-1	TRBJ1-1	-	TRBD1	13
TGTGCCAGTAACGGACAGGGAAGATCACCCCTCCACTTT	CASNGQGRSPLHF	TRBV19	TRBJ1-6	-	TRBD1	13
TGCGCCAGCAGCCTGGGACAGGGGGCGTATGGCTACACCTTC	CASSLGQGAYGYTF	TRBV10-2	TRBJ1-2	-	TRBD1	14